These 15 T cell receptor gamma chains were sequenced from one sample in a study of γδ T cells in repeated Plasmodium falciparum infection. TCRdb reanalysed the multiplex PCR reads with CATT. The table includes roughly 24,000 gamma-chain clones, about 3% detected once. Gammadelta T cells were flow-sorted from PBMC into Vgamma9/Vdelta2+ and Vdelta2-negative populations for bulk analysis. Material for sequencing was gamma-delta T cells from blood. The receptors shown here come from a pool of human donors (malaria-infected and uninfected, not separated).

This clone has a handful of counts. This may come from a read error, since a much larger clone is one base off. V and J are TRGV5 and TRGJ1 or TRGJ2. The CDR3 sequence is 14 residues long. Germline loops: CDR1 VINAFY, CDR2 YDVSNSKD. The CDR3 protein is CATWDGPREAEKLF. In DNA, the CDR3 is TGTGCCACCTGGGACGGTCCGAGAGAGGCGGAGAAGCTCTTT.

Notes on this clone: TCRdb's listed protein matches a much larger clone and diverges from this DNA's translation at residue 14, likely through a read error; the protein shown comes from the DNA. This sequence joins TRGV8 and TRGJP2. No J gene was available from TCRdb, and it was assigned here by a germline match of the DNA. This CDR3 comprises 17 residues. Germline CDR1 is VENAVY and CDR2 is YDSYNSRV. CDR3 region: CATWAIYPYSSDWTKTF. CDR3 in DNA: TGTGCCACCTGGGCTATATACCCATATAGTAGTGATTGGACCAAGACGTTT.

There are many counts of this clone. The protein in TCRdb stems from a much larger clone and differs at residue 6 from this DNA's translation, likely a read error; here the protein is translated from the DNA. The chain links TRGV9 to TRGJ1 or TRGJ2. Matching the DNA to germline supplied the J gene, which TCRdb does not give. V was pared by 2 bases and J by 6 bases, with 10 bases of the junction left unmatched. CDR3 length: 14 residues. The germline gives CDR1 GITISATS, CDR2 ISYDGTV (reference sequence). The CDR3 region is CALWEAHRCYKKLF. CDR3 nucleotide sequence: TGTGCCTTGTGGGAGGCCCACCGTTGTTATAAGAAACTCTTT.

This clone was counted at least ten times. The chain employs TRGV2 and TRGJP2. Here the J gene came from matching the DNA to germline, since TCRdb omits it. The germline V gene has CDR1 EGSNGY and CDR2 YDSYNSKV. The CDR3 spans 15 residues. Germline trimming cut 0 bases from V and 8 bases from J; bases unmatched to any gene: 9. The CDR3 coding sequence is TGTGCCACCTGGGACGGGCAGTTTGAGGATTGGATCAAGACGTTT. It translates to CATWDGQFEDWIKTF.

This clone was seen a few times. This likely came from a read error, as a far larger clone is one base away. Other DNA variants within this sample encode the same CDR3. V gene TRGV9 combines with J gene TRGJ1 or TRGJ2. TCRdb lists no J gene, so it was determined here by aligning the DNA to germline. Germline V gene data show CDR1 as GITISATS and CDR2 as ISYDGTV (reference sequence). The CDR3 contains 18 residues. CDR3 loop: CALWEVPLPHRNYYKKLF. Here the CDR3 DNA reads TGTGCCTTGTGGGAGGTGCCCCTCCCTCACCGGAATTATTACAAGAAACTCTTT.

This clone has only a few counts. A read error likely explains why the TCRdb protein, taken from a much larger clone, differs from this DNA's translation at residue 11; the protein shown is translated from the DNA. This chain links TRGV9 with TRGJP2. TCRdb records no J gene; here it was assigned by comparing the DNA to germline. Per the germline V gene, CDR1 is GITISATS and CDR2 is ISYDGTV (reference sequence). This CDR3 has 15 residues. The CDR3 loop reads CALWEVKVSDRIKTF. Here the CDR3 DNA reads TGTGCCTTGTGGGAGGTGAAAGTGTCTGATCGGATCAAGACGTTT.

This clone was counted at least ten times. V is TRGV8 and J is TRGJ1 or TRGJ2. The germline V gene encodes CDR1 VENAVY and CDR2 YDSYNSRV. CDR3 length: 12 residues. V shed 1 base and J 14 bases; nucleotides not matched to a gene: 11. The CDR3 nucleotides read TGTGCCACCTGGGATAGTTTGAAATCGGAACTCTTT. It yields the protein CATWDSLKSELF.

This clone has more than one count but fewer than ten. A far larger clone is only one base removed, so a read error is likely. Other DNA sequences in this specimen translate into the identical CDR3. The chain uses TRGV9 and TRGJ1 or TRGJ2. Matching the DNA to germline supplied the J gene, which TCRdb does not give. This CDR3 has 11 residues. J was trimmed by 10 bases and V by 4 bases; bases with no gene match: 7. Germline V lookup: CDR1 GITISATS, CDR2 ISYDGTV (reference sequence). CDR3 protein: CALWDEVKKLF. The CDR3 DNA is TGTGCCTTGTGGGACGAAGTCAAGAAACTCTTT.

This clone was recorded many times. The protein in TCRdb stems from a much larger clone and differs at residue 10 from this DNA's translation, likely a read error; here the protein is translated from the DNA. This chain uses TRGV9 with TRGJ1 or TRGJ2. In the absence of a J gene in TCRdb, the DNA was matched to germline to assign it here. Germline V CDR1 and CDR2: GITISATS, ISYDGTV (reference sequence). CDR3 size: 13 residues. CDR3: CALWERFYYRKLF. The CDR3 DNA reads TGTGCCTTGTGGGAGCGCTTTTATTATAGGAAACTCTTT.

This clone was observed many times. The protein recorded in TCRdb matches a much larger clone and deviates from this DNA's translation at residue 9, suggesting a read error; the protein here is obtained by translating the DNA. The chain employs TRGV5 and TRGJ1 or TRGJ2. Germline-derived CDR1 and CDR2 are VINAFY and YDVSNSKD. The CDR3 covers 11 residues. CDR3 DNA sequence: TGTGCCACCTGGGACACCGATAAGGAACTCTTT. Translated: CATWDTDKELF.

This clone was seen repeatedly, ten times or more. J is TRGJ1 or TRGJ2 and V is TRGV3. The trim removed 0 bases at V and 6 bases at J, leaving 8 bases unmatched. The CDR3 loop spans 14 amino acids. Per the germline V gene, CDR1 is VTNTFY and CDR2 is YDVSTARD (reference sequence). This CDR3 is CATWDRQEGYKKLF. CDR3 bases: TGTGCCACCTGGGACAGGCAGGAAGGTTATAAGAAACTCTTT.

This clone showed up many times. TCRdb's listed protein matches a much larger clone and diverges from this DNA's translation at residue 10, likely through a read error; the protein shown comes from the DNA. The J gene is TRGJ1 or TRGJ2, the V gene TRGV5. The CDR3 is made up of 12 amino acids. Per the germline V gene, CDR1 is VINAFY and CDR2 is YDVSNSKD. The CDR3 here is CATWDRRYKELF. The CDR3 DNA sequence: TGTGCCACCTGGGACAGGCGTTATAAGGAACTCTTT.

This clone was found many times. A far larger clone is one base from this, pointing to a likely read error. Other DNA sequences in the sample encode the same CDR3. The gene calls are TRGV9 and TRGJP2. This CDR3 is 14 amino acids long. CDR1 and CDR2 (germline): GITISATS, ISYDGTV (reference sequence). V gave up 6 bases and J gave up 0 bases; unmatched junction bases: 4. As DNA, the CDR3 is TGTGCCTTGTGGACCTATAGTAGTGATTGGATCAAGACGTTT. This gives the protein CALWTYSSDWIKTF.

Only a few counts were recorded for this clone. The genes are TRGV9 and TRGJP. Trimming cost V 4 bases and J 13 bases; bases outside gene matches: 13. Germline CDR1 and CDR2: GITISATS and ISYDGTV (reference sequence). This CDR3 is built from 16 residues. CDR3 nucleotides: TGTGCCTTGTGGGACGACGGCGCGTTAGGCAAAAAAATCAAGGTATTT. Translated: CALWDDGALGKKIKVF.

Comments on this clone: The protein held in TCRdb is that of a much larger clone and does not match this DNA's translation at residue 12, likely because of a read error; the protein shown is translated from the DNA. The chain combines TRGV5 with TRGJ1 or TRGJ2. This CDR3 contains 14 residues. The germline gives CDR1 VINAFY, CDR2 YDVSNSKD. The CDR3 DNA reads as TGTGCCACCTGGGACAGGAGGGCCTATTATAAGGAACTCTTT. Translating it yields CATWDRRAYYKELF.